This T cell receptor (beta chain) is from a study of cytotoxic CD8 clonotypes in ibrutinib-treated CLL. The CDR3 spans 14 residues. Germline V gives CDR1 MDHEN, CDR2 SYDVKM. The V end was cut by 5 bases, the J end by 3 bases, with 13 bases between. The protocol was immunoSEQ multiplex PCR, while the TCRdb copy is restricted to in-frame clones and leaves out a portion. The table records more than 200,000 clones, about three quarters of them present only once. A remark on this clone: The antigen remains unidentified.

Study findings and constraints: An increase in clonality occurred at ibrutinib response, followed by a return toward baseline at progression.

The specimen was PBMCs, collected after 24 months of ibrutinib treatment. The chain joins TRBV28 to TRBJ1-1; possibly TRBD1 for D (6 bases). This receptor was identified in a human donor with chronic lymphocytic leukemia. The CDR3 bases are TGTGCCAGCAGTCCAGGAACAGGGTACACTGAAGCTTTCTTT. This translates into CASSPGTGYTEAFF.